These 5 T cell receptor beta chains share one sample of origin, sequenced in a study of T cells in localized non-small cell lung cancer. Some clones are missing from TCRdb's copy, which holds only in-frame ones; the method was immunoSEQ multiplex PCR. The sample shows roughly 61,000 clones, roughly 79% of them seen only once. The starting material was PBMCs, obtained before any cancer treatment. The receptors shown here come from a man aged 40-75 years with stage II lung adenocarcinoma.

The rearrangement joins TRBV11-2 to TRBJ2-1, with TRBD2 identical over 7 bases. CDR1 is SGHAT, CDR2 FQNNGV, per germline. There are 15 residues in the CDR3. The V and J ends lost 1 base and 4 bases, in that order; junction bases with no gene match: 4. Here the CDR3 reads CASSLGHGGYNEQFF. The CDR3 DNA is TGTGCCAGCAGCTTAGGGCACGGGGGGTACAATGAGCAGTTCTTC.

This clone has only a few counts. Additional DNA sequences in this sample encode the identical CDR3. The chain employs TRBV6-5 and TRBJ2-5; 10 bases match TRBD2. The CDR3 loop spans 14 amino acids. The germline V gene has CDR1 MNHEY and CDR2 SVGAGI. The J segment lost 2 bases and the V segment lost 4 bases, leaving 1 base of the junction unmatched. CDR3 in amino acids: CASSWTSGQETQYF. The DNA of the CDR3 is TGTGCCAGCAGTTGGACTAGCGGACAAGAGACCCAGTACTTC.

In its sample, this clone was seen a few times. The gene calls are TRBV19 and TRBJ1-5; D unresolved. From germline, CDR1 is LNHDA and CDR2 SQIVND (reference sequence). This CDR3 spans 16 amino acids. Trimming stripped 6 bases from V and 0 bases from J, with 15 bases between. CDR3 nucleotides: TGTGCCAGTAGGGTGGAGTGGGCGAATAGCAATCAGCCCCAGCATTTT. Its translation is CASRVEWANSNQPQHF.

V and J are TRBV29-1 and TRBJ2-2, with 12 bases that match TRBD2. The ends lost 4 bases at V and 7 bases at J; junction bases unmatched: 7. The CDR3 totals 15 residues. Germline loops: CDR1 SQVTM, CDR2 ANQGSEA. The CDR3 protein is CSVGLAGVRGGELFF. The CDR3 DNA sequence: TGCAGCGTTGGACTAGCGGGAGTCCGAGGCGGGGAGCTGTTTTTT.

The chain has TRBV11-2 and TRBJ2-7; tentatively, D is TRBD1 (6 bases). The V and J ends lost 5 bases and 3 bases respectively, with 20 bases between them. The CDR3 is 16 residues long. CDR1 is SGHAT, CDR2 FQNNGV, per germline. In DNA form, the CDR3 reads TGTGCCAGCAGCATCCGACAGGCGGCAGGGCACTACGAGCAGTACTTC. Protein product: CASSIRQAAGHYEQYF.